Each of the 27 T cell receptor beta chains below was sequenced from the same sample in a study of T cell repertoires in cytomegalovirus infection. TCRdb re-analysed the reads in MiXCR, keeping a single row per CDR3 protein. Among 250,000 or so distinct CDR3 sequences listed, about 17% were seen once. Sequenced material: CD8+ T cells from PBMCs. The receptors here all came from a human donor in good health (CMV status not recorded). Some clones in this sample may be carry-over from other donors' samples.

This clonotype was observed a few times. At one end the junction does not follow the germline gene, possibly because of a read error. J is TRBJ2-7 and V is TRBV19, with no clear D. The CDR3 has 13 amino acids. Germline assignment: CDR1 LNHDA and CDR2 SQIVND (reference sequence). This CDR3 reads CASTNTDSDEQYF. DNA for the CDR3: TGTGCTAGTACTAATACAGATTCCGACGAGCAGTACTTC.

The chain has TRBV27 and TRBJ2-3; D is tentatively TRBD1 or TRBD2 (6 bases each). Between the trimmed V and J ends, which lost 6 bases and 4 bases, there was a span of 20 bases. Looked up from germline, CDR1 is MNHEY and CDR2 is SMNVEV (reference sequence). The CDR3 runs 16 residues. The CDR3 DNA sequence: TGTGCCAGCAGCCTCCTCGGGGGCCTGGGATCAGATACGCAGTATTTT. This codes for CASSLLGGLGSDTQYF.

DNA of the CDR3: TGTGCCAGCAGCTTAGAAGGCTCCAGTCCTCTAGAAGCTACCTACGAGCAGTACTTC. This encodes CASSLEGSSPLEATYEQYF. V and J are TRBV7-6 and TRBJ2-7; no reliable D call. CDR1 SGHVS and CDR2 FNYEAQ come from the germline V gene. The CDR3 extends over 19 amino acids. V was cut by 1 base and J by 2 bases, with 24 bases left in between.

This clonotype has a count of ten or more. This chain uses TRBV28 with TRBJ1-3, with TRBD1 matching over 7 bases. V was pared by 5 bases and J by 0 bases, with 7 bases of the junction left unmatched. This CDR3 has 16 amino acids. The germline gives CDR1 MDHEN, CDR2 SYDVKM. This CDR3 is CASSRQGDGSGNTIYF. The CDR3 nucleotides are TGTGCCAGCAGTCGACAGGGAGATGGCTCTGGAAACACCATATATTTT.

This clonotype was found a few times. The gene calls are TRBV7-6 and TRBJ2-5; 8 bases map to TRBD1. Germline V gives CDR1 SGHVS, CDR2 FNYEAQ. After removal of 0 bases from V and 3 bases from J, the junction contained 3 bases not matched to a gene. The CDR3 loop spans 15 amino acids. This chain's CDR3 is CASSLALDREETQYF. For the CDR3, the DNA is TGTGCCAGCAGCTTAGCCCTGGACAGGGAAGAGACCCAGTACTTC.

This clonotype was seen many times. CDR3 bases: TGTGCCAGCAGCCCTGGGACAGGGGTTTTTCAGCCCCAGCATTTT. As protein: CASSPGTGVFQPQHF. This rearrangement joins TRBV7-8 to TRBJ1-5; 10 nucleotides match TRBD1. The CDR3 consists of 15 residues. Germline V gene lookup returns CDR1 SGHVS and CDR2 FQNEAQ. V lost 5 bases to trimming and J lost 6 bases; unmatched junction nucleotides: 7.

In its sample, this clonotype was seen many times. This rearrangement joins TRBV12-3 or TRBV12-4 to TRBJ1-1, with 9 bases aligning to TRBD1. The CDR3 is made up of 14 amino acids. V gave up 5 bases and J gave up 3 bases; unmatched junction bases: 4. The CDR3 is CASSLTGGDTEAFF. The CDR3 coding sequence is TGTGCCAGCAGTCTGACAGGGGGGGACACTGAAGCTTTCTTT.

V gene TRBV20-1 combines with J gene TRBJ2-1, with 12 bases matching TRBD2. V trimming: 5 bases; J trimming: 8 bases; junction bases outside the gene matches: 10. Germline V gives CDR1 DFQATT, CDR2 SNEGSKA (reference sequence). CDR3 length: 15 amino acids. Here the CDR3 reads CSARTSGDPRYEQFF. The CDR3 nucleotides read TGCAGTGCTCGGACTAGCGGGGACCCCAGGTATGAGCAGTTCTTC.

This clonotype occurred a few times. The V call is TRBV4-1, the J call TRBJ2-1, with 8 bases fitting TRBD2. The CDR3 loop spans 16 amino acids. J lost 0 bases, V lost 1 base, and 2 bases had no gene match. Germline CDR1 MGHRA, CDR2 YSYEKL. The CDR3 reads CASSQVAGSSYNEQFF. DNA of the CDR3: TGCGCCAGCAGCCAAGTAGCGGGGAGCTCCTACAATGAGCAGTTCTTC.

At least ten counts were recorded for this clonotype. The chain has TRBV7-8 and TRBJ2-7; weak D call: TRBD1 (6 bases). There are 16 residues in the CDR3. Trimming took off 3 bases at V and 6 bases at J, with 21 bases between the two ends. Germline lookup yields CDR1 SGHVS and CDR2 FQNEAQ. The CDR3, as DNA: TGTGCCAGCAGCTTCCCCTTAAGGGACATAGGGCCCGAGCAGTACTTC. Its protein product is CASSFPLRDIGPEQYF.

This chain joins TRBV6-5 and TRBJ2-4, with 9 nucleotides matching TRBD1. With 6 bases clipped from V and 3 bases from J, the junction kept 6 bases outside the gene matches. Germline CDR1 is MNHEY and CDR2 is SVGAGI. The CDR3 is 15 amino acids. The CDR3 nucleotides read TGTGCCAGCAGCCCCCGACAGGGGGTCAAAAACATTCAGTACTTC. Protein sequence: CASSPRQGVKNIQYF.

This clonotype came up a few times. This chain links TRBV20-1 with TRBJ1-2; TRBD1 might be the D (6 bases). With 1 base removed from V and 5 bases from J, the gap between germline ends came to 14 bases. Germline CDR1 DFQATT, CDR2 SNEGSKA (reference sequence). The CDR3 has 14 amino acids. In DNA, the CDR3 is TGCAGTGCTAGAGTGGTGACAGGACTTTATGGCTACACCTTC. Its translation: CSARVVTGLYGYTF.

This clonotype turned up a few times. The chain recombines TRBV28 with TRBJ2-3; 11 nucleotides align to TRBD1. Germline lookup yields CDR1 MDHEN and CDR2 SYDVKM. V dropped 5 bases and J dropped 1; count of bases not matched to a gene: 8. The CDR3 covers 17 residues. The CDR3 DNA follows: TGTGCCAGCAGTCCCGGGACAGGGGGGACTGGCACAGATACGCAGTATTTT. This sequence encodes CASSPGTGGTGTDTQYF.

The chain carries TRBV28 and TRBJ1-1; D ambiguous. Germline lookup yields CDR1 MDHEN and CDR2 SYDVKM. V was shortened by 5 bases and J by 1 base, with 17 bases between the two germline ends. The CDR3 is 16 amino acids. The CDR3 loop is CASSLEILNSNTEAFF. CDR3 coding DNA: TGTGCCAGCAGTCTAGAGATATTGAACTCGAACACTGAAGCTTTCTTT.

The chain carries TRBV29-1 and TRBJ2-1; perhaps TRBD1 as D (6 bases). The CDR3 consists of 17 residues. Trimming cost V 5 bases and J 0 bases, with 20 bases left between them. Germline-derived CDR1 and CDR2 are SQVTM and ANQGSEA. In DNA, the CDR3 is TGCAGCGTTCTCCCTTCGAATACAGGGACCTCCTACAATGAGCAGTTCTTC. Amino acid sequence: CSVLPSNTGTSYNEQFF.

This clonotype was counted only a few times. The chain recombines TRBV7-8 with TRBJ2-6; perhaps D is TRBD1 or TRBD2 (6 bases each). Germline loops: CDR1 SGHVS, CDR2 FQNEAQ. Trimming shortened V by 5 bases and J by 4 bases, and 27 bases separated the two germline ends. The CDR3 length is 20 residues. CDR3 protein: CASSPPTGLLSTTGANVLTF. The CDR3, as DNA: TGTGCCAGCAGCCCCCCGACAGGACTACTTTCTACCACGGGGGCCAACGTCCTGACTTTC.

This clonotype was observed a few times. This chain connects TRBV29-1 to TRBJ1-2, with 7 bases aligning to TRBD1. Germline loops: CDR1 SQVTM, CDR2 ANQGSEA. Losses at the gene ends were 0 bases for V and 4 bases for J; bases not matched to a gene: 11. The length of the CDR3 is 16 residues. CDR3 DNA sequence: TGCAGCGTTGAAGAAATTGAAGGAGACAGGGCCTATGGCTACACCTTC. Amino acids: CSVEEIEGDRAYGYTF.

This clonotype was counted between two and nine times. The chain couples TRBV10-3 to TRBJ2-1; either TRBD1 or TRBD2 may supply D (5 bases each). Germline CDR1 and CDR2: ENHRY and SYGVKD. Trimming cost V 4 bases and J 4 bases, with 20 bases left between them. The CDR3 loop spans 17 amino acids. In nucleotides, the CDR3 is TGTGCCATCAGTGGGACCGGGACCCTTAAAAAATACAATGAGCAGTTCTTC. This codes for CAISGTGTLKKYNEQFF.

This clonotype was recorded a few times. The V and J genes are TRBV29-1 and TRBJ1-2; a weak D match, TRBD1 (6 bases). CDR1 and CDR2 from the germline V gene are SQVTM and ANQGSEA. Trimming cost V 4 bases and J 8 bases, with 14 bases left between them. This CDR3 is built from 12 residues. CDR3 DNA: TGCAGCGTTGTTACAGGGACGGGAGGCTACACCTTC. Encoded protein: CSVVTGTGGYTF.

The chain couples TRBV2 to TRBJ2-6; TRBD2 aligns across 9 bases. CDR1 and CDR2 from the germline V gene are SNHLY and FYNNEI. The CDR3 runs to 15 residues. The junction had 6 bases not matched to a gene; V was cut back by 1 base and J by 11 bases. CDR3 coding DNA: TGTGCCAGCAGTGAAGAGCGGGGGGCCGGGGACGTCCTGACTTTC. It specifies CASSEERGAGDVLTF.

The CDR3 nucleotides read TGTGCCAGCAGTTACTCTGGGGGGGCGGGCTATGGCTACACCTTC. Translated: CASSYSGGAGYGYTF. This sequence joins TRBV6-5 and TRBJ1-2; D might be TRBD1 (6 bases). In germline, CDR1 is MNHEY, CDR2 SVGAGI. This CDR3 is 15 amino acids long. V lost 0 bases and J 4 bases, leaving 12 bases between the germline ends.

This sequence joins TRBV29-1 and TRBJ2-3, with 7 positions matching TRBD1. V was pared by 0 bases and J by 5 bases, with 2 bases of the junction left unmatched. This CDR3 is 13 amino acids long. Germline V gives CDR1 SQVTM, CDR2 ANQGSEA. DNA for the CDR3: TGCAGCGTTGAAGATTGGACAGGAGATACGCAGTATTTT. Protein: CSVEDWTGDTQYF.

CDR3 bases: TGTGCCAGCAGACAAGGGGGCACTAGCTCAGAGACCCAGTACTTC. As protein: CASRQGGTSSETQYF. V and J are TRBV6-2 or TRBV6-3 and TRBJ2-5; D is perhaps TRBD1 (7 bases). V lost 6 bases, J lost 4 bases, and 18 bases lay in between. Germline loops: CDR1 MNHEY, CDR2 SVGEGT. CDR3 length: 15 amino acids.

The gene calls are TRBV7-9 and TRBJ1-5; no clear D gene. CDR1 is SEHNR and CDR2 is FQNEAQ in the germline V gene (reference sequence). Between the trimmed V and J ends, which lost 4 bases and 7 bases, there was a span of 8 bases. The CDR3 totals 12 residues. The CDR3 region has the DNA TGTGCCAGCAGCTACCTTGACCAGCCCCAGCATTTT. Translating it yields CASSYLDQPQHF.

The sample holds many counts of this clonotype. This chain links TRBV11-2 with TRBJ1-1; D is uncertain. In germline, CDR1 is SGHAT, CDR2 FQNNGV. The CDR3 extends over 15 amino acids. Trimming stripped 6 bases from V and 0 bases from J, with 14 bases between. The CDR3 is CASSETRGMNTEAFF. DNA of the CDR3: TGTGCCAGCAGTGAAACCCGAGGGATGAACACTGAAGCTTTCTTT.

This clonotype has ten or more counts. The V call is TRBV7-9, the J call TRBJ2-6; D gene ambiguous. Germline CDR1 SEHNR, CDR2 FQNEAQ (reference sequence). There are 15 residues in the CDR3. Trimming removed 5 bases from V and 0 bases from J, with 8 bases in between. This CDR3 is CASSKTGSGANVLTF. The DNA for the CDR3 is TGTGCCAGCAGCAAGACGGGCTCTGGGGCCAACGTCCTGACTTTC.

The chain is built from TRBV2 and TRBJ2-7; the D gene is possibly TRBD2 (7 bases). This CDR3 has 12 residues. The germline V gene has CDR1 SNHLY and CDR2 FYNNEI. Trimming pared 6 bases from V and 4 bases from J, leaving 10 bases between. The CDR3 reads CASRGGEYEQYF. In nucleotides, the CDR3 is TGTGCCAGCAGAGGGGGGGAATACGAGCAGTACTTC.